One sample yielded the 16 T cell receptor beta chains listed below, sequenced in a study of beta chain features in type 1 diabetes. Expressed TCRB transcripts were sequenced, since all the RNA that had been isolated was reverse transcribed. Clones were sequenced by immunoSEQ multiplex PCR, and TCRdb holds only the in-frame ones, with some missing. Found here are over 40,000 clones, about 51% of them singletons; the top ten hold around 2.1%. Sequencing used Tregs from blood. These receptors were collected from a woman younger than 35 in good health.

The V and J genes are TRBV18 and TRBJ1-2; D perhaps matches TRBD1 (6 bases). This CDR3 region has 15 residues. Trimming took off 2 bases at V and 2 bases at J, with 12 bases between the two ends. The germline CDR1 and CDR2 sequences are KGHSH and LQKENI. CDR3 residues: CASSPGGGENYGYTF. CDR3 DNA: TGTGCCAGCTCACCAGGGGGCGGTGAGAACTATGGCTACACCTTC.

The CDR3 loop is CASRSQGSEQFF. The CDR3 DNA follows: TGTGCCAGCAGGAGCCAGGGCAGTGAGCAGTTCTTC. The chain has TRBV28 and TRBJ2-1; possible D gene TRBD1, 5 bases. The CDR3 runs 12 residues. The ends were cut back, 6 bases at V and 9 bases at J, with 12 bases in the middle. Germline-derived CDR1 and CDR2 are MDHEN and SYDVKM.

The gene calls are TRBV18 and TRBJ2-7; 7 nucleotides align to TRBD2. Germline-derived CDR1 and CDR2 are KGHSH and LQKENI. The ends lost 6 bases at V and 0 bases at J; junction bases unmatched: 8. The CDR3 contains 15 residues. DNA for the CDR3: TGTGCCAGCTCTCCCTCAGCGGGAAGCTCCTACGAGCAGTACTTC. It codes for CASSPSAGSSYEQYF.

J is TRBJ2-7 and V is TRBV6-1, with 8 bases fitting TRBD2. J was trimmed by 2 bases and V by 4 bases; bases with no gene match: 4. Germline CDR1 is MNHNS and CDR2 is SASEGT. The CDR3 spans 14 residues. The chain's CDR3 is CASSASGSPYEQYF. CDR3 sequence (DNA): TGTGCCAGCAGTGCCAGCGGGAGCCCCTACGAGCAGTACTTC.

The rearrangement joins TRBV2 to TRBJ2-5, with D possibly matching TRBD1 (5 bases). Judging by the DNA end, TRBJ2-7 fits better; the J call may be wrong. Germline V gene lookup returns CDR1 SNHLY and CDR2 FYNNEI. CDR3 size: 13 residues. CDR3 amino acids: CASFGAYSYEQYF. CDR3 bases: TGTGCCAGTTTTGGGGCATACTCCTACGAGCAGTACTTC.

The chain couples TRBV5-6 to TRBJ1-2; D call uncertain. The CDR3 runs to 13 residues. Trimming took 0 bases from V and 4 from J, leaving 7 bases between them. Per the germline V gene, CDR1 is SGHDT and CDR2 is YYEEEE. This CDR3 is CASSLDSLYGYTF. DNA of the CDR3: TGTGCCAGCAGCTTGGACAGCCTCTATGGCTACACCTTC.

This chain connects TRBV2 to TRBJ2-1; 10 bases line up with TRBD1. CDR3 length: 15 residues. Per the germline V gene, CDR1 is SNHLY and CDR2 is FYNNEI. With V trimmed by 3 bases and J by 4 bases, 3 bases remained unmatched. The DNA for the CDR3 is TGTGCCAGCAGTGAGCGGACAGGGGGATACAATGAGCAGTTCTTC. This gives the protein CASSERTGGYNEQFF.

The chain joins TRBV5-4 to TRBJ2-5; possible D gene TRBD2, 5 bases. This CDR3 comprises 14 residues. Germline CDR1 reads SGHNT; CDR2 reads YYREEE (reference sequence). Trimming took 2 bases from V and 4 from J, leaving 12 bases between them. CDR3 amino acids: CASSLGGPGETQYF. The CDR3 DNA is TGTGCCAGCAGCTTAGGAGGTCCGGGAGAGACCCAGTACTTC.

The V and J genes are TRBV18 and TRBJ1-1; tentative D call: TRBD1 (6 bases). Germline loops: CDR1 KGHSH, CDR2 LQKENI. This CDR3 is 15 amino acids long. Deletions cut 4 bases from V and 5 bases from J, with 17 bases between. The CDR3, as DNA: TGTGCCAGCTCACGGGACAAGGGCGGGGGGACTGAAGCTTTCTTT. Encoded protein: CASSRDKGGGTEAFF.

The table lists this clone with a few counts. V gene TRBV28 combines with J gene TRBJ1-3; D might be TRBD1 (6 bases). V was clipped by 6 bases and J by 3 bases, with 18 bases between them. The CDR3 length is 16 residues. CDR1 and CDR2 from the germline V gene are MDHEN and SYDVKM. In DNA, the CDR3 is TGTGCCAGCAGGGAGCCTACAGGGTGGGGTGGAAACACCATATATTTT. Translating gives CASREPTGWGGNTIYF.

This clone turned up a few times. The chain combines TRBV28 with TRBJ2-1; 11 nucleotides align to TRBD2. J was trimmed by 4 bases and V by 5 bases; bases with no gene match: 16. This CDR3 contains 19 residues. Germline values: CDR1 MDHEN, CDR2 SYDVKM. The CDR3 region has the DNA TGTGCCAGCAGTCCGCTTGCGTACCTAGCGGGAGGAGGTTACAATGAGCAGTTCTTC. Translation: CASSPLAYLAGGGYNEQFF.

This clone was seen a handful of times. The chain recombines TRBV14 with TRBJ2-1, with 10 bases lining up with TRBD2. Germline CDR1 and CDR2: SGHDN and FVKESK. The CDR3 spans 15 residues. The ends lost 4 bases at V and 14 bases at J; junction bases unmatched: 14. The CDR3 coding sequence is TGTGCCAGCAGCCCCTCGGGGATTTTACTAGCGGGAAAGTTCTTC. Amino acids: CASSPSGILLAGKFF.

The V call is TRBV5-5, the J call TRBJ2-1; D is ambiguous. Between the trimmed V and J ends, which lost 4 bases and 3 bases, there was a span of 14 bases. This CDR3 comprises 15 residues. Germline loops: CDR1 SGHKS, CDR2 YYEKEE (reference sequence). CDR3 residues: CASSEQPELYNEQFF. The CDR3 DNA is TGTGCCAGCAGCGAACAGCCCGAGCTCTACAATGAGCAGTTCTTC.

The table lists this clone with a count of one. This chain joins TRBV9 and TRBJ2-5; a possible D gene is TRBD2 (6 bases). In germline, CDR1 is SGDLS, CDR2 YYNGEE. The CDR3 contains 16 residues. Trimming removed 0 bases at V and 2 bases at J, with 14 bases between. For the CDR3, the DNA is TGTGCCAGCAGCGTAGGTCTGGAGGGAGAACAAGAGACCCAGTACTTC. It translates to CASSVGLEGEQETQYF.

In this sample, this clone turned up a few times. The chain is built from TRBV7-9 and TRBJ1-5, with a possible D match to TRBD1 (5 bases). This CDR3 has 14 amino acids. Germline CDR1 SEHNR, CDR2 FQNEAQ (reference sequence). The germline V and J ends were trimmed by 1 base and 6 bases, with 10 bases remaining between them. The CDR3 loop reads CASSLDGGTQPQHF. In DNA form, the CDR3 reads TGTGCCAGCAGCTTAGATGGGGGGACTCAGCCCCAGCATTTT.

The CDR3 here is CAISESSGRGRSYEQYF. The CDR3 coding sequence is TGTGCCATCAGTGAGTCGTCCGGCAGGGGGAGATCCTACGAGCAGTACTTC. V gene TRBV10-3 combines with J gene TRBJ2-7; TRBD1 agrees at 7 bases. The CDR3 consists of 17 residues. V dropped 0 bases and J dropped 1; count of bases not matched to a gene: 9. Per the germline V gene, CDR1 is ENHRY and CDR2 is SYGVKD.